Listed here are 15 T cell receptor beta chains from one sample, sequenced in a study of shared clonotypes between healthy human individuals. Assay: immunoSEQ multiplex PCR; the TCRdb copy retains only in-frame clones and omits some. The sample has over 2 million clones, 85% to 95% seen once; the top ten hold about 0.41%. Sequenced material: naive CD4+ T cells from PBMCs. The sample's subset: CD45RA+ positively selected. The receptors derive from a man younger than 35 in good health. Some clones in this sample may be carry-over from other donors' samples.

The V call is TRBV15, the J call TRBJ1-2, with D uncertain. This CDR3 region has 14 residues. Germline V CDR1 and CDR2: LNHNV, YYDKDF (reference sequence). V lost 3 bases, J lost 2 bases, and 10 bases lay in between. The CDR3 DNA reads TGTGCCACCAGCAGGGACCCGAAAAACTATGGCTACACCTTC. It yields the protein CATSRDPKNYGYTF.

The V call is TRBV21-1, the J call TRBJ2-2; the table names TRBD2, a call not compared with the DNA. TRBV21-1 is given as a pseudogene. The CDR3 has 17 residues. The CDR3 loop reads CASSPRRTSGSGRELFF. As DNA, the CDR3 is TGTGCCAGCAGCCCACGGAGGACTAGCGGGAGCGGGAGGGAGCTGTTTTTT.

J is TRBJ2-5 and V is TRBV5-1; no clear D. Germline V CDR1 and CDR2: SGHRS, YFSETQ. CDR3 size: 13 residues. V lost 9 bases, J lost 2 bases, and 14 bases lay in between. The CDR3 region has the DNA TGCGCCACCGGCGGTGGCCCACAAGAGACCCAGTACTTC. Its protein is CATGGGPQETQYF.

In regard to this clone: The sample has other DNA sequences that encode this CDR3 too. CDR3: CASSLLYQETQYF. The CDR3, as DNA: TGTGCCAGCAGTTTGTTGTACCAAGAGACCCAGTACTTC. The genes are TRBV28 and TRBJ2-5; no definite D call. CDR3 length: 13 amino acids. Germline V gives CDR1 MDHEN, CDR2 SYDVKM. Trimming took 3 bases from V and 0 from J, leaving 5 bases between them.

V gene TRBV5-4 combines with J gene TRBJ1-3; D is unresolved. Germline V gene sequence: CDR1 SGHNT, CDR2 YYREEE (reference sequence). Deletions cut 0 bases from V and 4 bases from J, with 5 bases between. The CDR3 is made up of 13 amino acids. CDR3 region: CASSLVEGNTIYF. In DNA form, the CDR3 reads TGTGCCAGCAGCTTGGTCGAAGGAAACACCATATATTTT.

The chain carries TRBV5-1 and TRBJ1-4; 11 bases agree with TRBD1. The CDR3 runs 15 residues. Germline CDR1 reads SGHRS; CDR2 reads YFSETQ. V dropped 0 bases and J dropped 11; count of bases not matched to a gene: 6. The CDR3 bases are TGCGCCAGCAGCTTGGCGGGACAGGGGGTTGGGAAACTGTTTTTT. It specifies CASSLAGQGVGKLFF.

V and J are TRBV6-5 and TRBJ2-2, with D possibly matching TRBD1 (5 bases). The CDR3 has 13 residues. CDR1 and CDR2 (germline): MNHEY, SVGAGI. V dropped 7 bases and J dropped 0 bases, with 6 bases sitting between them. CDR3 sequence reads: CASTRANTGELFF. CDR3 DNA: TGTGCCAGCACCAGGGCGAACACCGGGGAGCTGTTTTTT.

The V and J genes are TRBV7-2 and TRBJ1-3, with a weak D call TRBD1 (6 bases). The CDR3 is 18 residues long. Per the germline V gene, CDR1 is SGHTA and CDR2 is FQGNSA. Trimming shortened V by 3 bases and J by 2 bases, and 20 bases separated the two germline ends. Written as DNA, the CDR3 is TGTGCCAGCAGCTTCAGGGCCCAGGGGTCTGGGGCTGGAAACACCATATATTTT. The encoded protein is CASSFRAQGSGAGNTIYF.

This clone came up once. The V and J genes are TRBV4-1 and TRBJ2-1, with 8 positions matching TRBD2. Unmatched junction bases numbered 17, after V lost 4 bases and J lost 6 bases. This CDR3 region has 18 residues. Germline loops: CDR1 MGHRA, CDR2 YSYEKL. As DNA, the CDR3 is TGCGCCAGCAGCCTATCCCCTTTCGGGACTAGTTTGGGCAATGAGCAGTTCTTC. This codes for CASSLSPFGTSLGNEQFF.

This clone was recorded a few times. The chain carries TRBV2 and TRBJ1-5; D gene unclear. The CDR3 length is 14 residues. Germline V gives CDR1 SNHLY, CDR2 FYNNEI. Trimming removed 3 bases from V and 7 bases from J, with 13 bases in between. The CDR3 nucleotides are TGTGCCAGCAGTGACAGATTGGGTGGGCAGCCCCAGCATTTT. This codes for CASSDRLGGQPQHF.

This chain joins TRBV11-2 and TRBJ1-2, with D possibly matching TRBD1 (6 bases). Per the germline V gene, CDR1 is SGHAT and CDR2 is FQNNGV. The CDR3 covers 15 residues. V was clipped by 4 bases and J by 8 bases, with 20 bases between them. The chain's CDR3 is CASSSPRGGIGGYTF. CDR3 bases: TGTGCCAGCAGCTCCCCGAGGGGGGGGATAGGAGGCTACACCTTC.

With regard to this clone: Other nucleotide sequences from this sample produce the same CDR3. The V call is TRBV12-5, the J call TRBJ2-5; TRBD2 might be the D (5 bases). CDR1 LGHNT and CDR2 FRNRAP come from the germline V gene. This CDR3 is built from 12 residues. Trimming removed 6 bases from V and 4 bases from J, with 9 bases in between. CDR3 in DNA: TGTGCTAGTGGACTGGGAGCAGAGACCCAGTACTTC. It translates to CASGLGAETQYF.

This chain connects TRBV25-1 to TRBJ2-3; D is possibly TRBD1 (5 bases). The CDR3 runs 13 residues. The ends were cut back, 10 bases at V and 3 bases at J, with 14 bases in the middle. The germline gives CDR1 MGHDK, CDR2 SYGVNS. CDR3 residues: CANPGLGTDTQYF. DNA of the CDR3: TGTGCCAACCCAGGGTTAGGGACAGATACGCAGTATTTT.

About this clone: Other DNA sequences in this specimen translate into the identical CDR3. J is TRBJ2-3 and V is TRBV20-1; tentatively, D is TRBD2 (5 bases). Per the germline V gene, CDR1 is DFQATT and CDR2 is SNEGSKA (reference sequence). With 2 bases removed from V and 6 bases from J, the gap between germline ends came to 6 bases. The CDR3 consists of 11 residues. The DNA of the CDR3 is TGCAGTGCTAGAAGCGGCGATACGCAGTATTTT. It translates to CSARSGDTQYF.

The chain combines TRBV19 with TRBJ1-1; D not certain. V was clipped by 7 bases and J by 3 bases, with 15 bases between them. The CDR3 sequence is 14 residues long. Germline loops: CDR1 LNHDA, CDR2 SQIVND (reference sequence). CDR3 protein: CASKVTGSYTEAFF. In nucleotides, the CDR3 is TGTGCCAGTAAAGTCACGGGGAGCTACACTGAAGCTTTCTTT.